The 14 T cell receptor beta chains below come from one sample, sequenced in a study of T cells in Graves' hyperthyroidism and ophthalmopathy. It was RNA transcripts that yielded the amplified TCR beta CDR3 regions. During a first-round RT-PCR of the TCR CDR3, the HTBI primer set was used. TCRdb re-analysed the multiplex PCR reads in MiXCR, keeping a single row per CDR3 protein. In the table there are 500,000 or so distinct CDR3 sequences, 15% to 20% of which are singletons. The material sequenced was blood. Every receptor here comes from a woman younger than 35 with Graves' ophthalmopathy.

This clonotype was detected ten times or more. The chain carries TRBV30 and TRBJ2-1; D may be TRBD2 (7 bases). CDR1 and CDR2 from the germline V gene are GTSNPN and SVGIG (reference sequence). The V end lost 3 bases, the J end lost 6 bases, and 18 bases lay between the germline ends. The CDR3 is 15 residues long. CDR3 region: CAWRARGGQGNEQFF. CDR3 nucleotide sequence: TGTGCCTGGAGAGCTAGGGGGGGCCAGGGCAATGAGCAGTTCTTC.

This clonotype was counted many times. The gene calls are TRBV27 and TRBJ1-1; 7 bases map to TRBD1. Germline CDR1 MNHEY, CDR2 SMNVEV (reference sequence). The CDR3 extends over 16 amino acids. The V and J ends lost 6 bases and 4 bases, in that order; junction bases with no gene match: 14. This chain's CDR3 is CASSSTDREGCTEAFF. CDR3 bases: TGTGCCAGCAGCTCCACCGACAGGGAAGGATGCACTGAAGCTTTCTTT.

The chain combines TRBV7-3 with TRBJ2-6; 8 nucleotides line up with TRBD1. Germline V gives CDR1 SGHTA, CDR2 FQGTGA. CDR3 length equals 12 residues. Trimming took 4 bases from V and 17 from J; bases not matched to a gene: 7. For the CDR3, the DNA is TGTGCCAGCAGCTCCAGGACAGGGAGCTTGACTTTC. Residues: CASSSRTGSLTF. Based on the CDR3 plus reference TRBV7-3 and TRBJ2-6, the full variable domain is GAGVSQTPSNKVTEKGKYVELRCDPISGHTALYWYRQSLGQGPEFLIYFQGTGAADDSGLPNDRFFAVRPEGSVSTLKIQRTERGDSAVYLCASSSRTGSLTFGAGSRLTVL.

Many counts were recorded for this clonotype. Written as DNA, the CDR3 is TGTGCCAGCAGCCGACGGGGACAGGTTCCTGGCTACACCTTC. The encoded protein is CASSRRGQVPGYTF. This chain joins TRBV12-3 or TRBV12-4 and TRBJ1-2; the match to TRBD1 covers 8 bases. Germline trimming cut 6 bases from V and 7 bases from J; bases unmatched to any gene: 10. This CDR3 region has 14 residues.

This clonotype is a singleton in its sample. This chain links TRBV20-1 with TRBJ2-2, with 12 positions matching TRBD2. Germline CDR1 is DFQATT and CDR2 is SNEGSKA (reference sequence). The V segment lost 6 bases and the J segment 4 bases; nucleotides outside the gene matches: 3. There are 14 residues in the CDR3. For the CDR3, the DNA is TGCAGTGCGGTGGGACTAGCGGGCACCGGGGAGCTGTTTTTT. Protein: CSAVGLAGTGELFF.

Ten or more counts support this clonotype. V usage is TRBV30 and J usage is TRBJ1-1; 11 bases are shared with TRBD1. Germline trimming cut 2 bases from V and 11 bases from J; bases unmatched to any gene: 7. Germline-derived CDR1 and CDR2 are GTSNPN and SVGIG (reference sequence). The CDR3 has 13 residues. CDR3 sequence (DNA): TGTGCCTGGAGTTCGGACAGGGGGCTCGGGGCTTTCTTT. Amino acids: CAWSSDRGLGAFF.

The chain couples TRBV2 to TRBJ1-1; TRBD1 aligns across 8 bases. CDR1 SNHLY and CDR2 FYNNEI come from the germline V gene. The CDR3 runs 15 residues. Trimming at V came to 8 bases and at J to 2 bases, leaving 10 bases not matched to a gene. The CDR3: CASEPGQGGNTEAFF. DNA of the CDR3: TGTGCCAGCGAGCCAGGACAGGGCGGAAACACTGAAGCTTTCTTT.

This clonotype was found many times. Written as DNA, the CDR3 is TGTGCCAGCAGCTACAGGGGGCGGACTGAAGCTTTCTTT. Encoded protein: CASSYRGRTEAFF. The chain uses TRBV28 and TRBJ1-1, with 9 positions matching TRBD1. Germline V gene sequence: CDR1 MDHEN, CDR2 SYDVKM. V was clipped by 6 bases and J by 5 bases; unmatched bases: 4. This CDR3 is 13 amino acids long.

The chain employs TRBV4-1 and TRBJ2-1; D gene ambiguous. Trimming took 3 bases from V and 4 from J, leaving 7 bases between them. This CDR3 has 13 residues. Germline CDR1 is MGHRA and CDR2 is YSYEKL. The CDR3 nucleotides read TGCGCCAGCAGCCAGCCCTCTTACAATGAGCAGTTCTTC. Protein: CASSQPSYNEQFF.

The chain couples TRBV9 to TRBJ2-5; D call uncertain. V was clipped by 0 bases and J by 4 bases, with 10 bases between them. The germline V gene encodes CDR1 SGDLS and CDR2 YYNGEE. This CDR3 has 14 amino acids. This CDR3 is CASSVGLQTETQYF. CDR3 in DNA: TGTGCCAGCAGCGTAGGACTCCAAACAGAGACCCAGTACTTC.

The sample holds many counts of this clonotype. The chain carries TRBV3-1 and TRBJ1-2; D call uncertain. Germline lookup yields CDR1 LGHDT and CDR2 YNNKEL (reference sequence). The V end was cut by 5 bases, the J end by 7 bases, with 8 bases between. This CDR3 region has 11 residues. The CDR3 sequence: CASSAAGGYTF. The CDR3, as DNA: TGTGCCAGCAGCGCGGCGGGTGGCTACACCTTC.

This rearrangement joins TRBV29-1 to TRBJ2-1; 13 nucleotides line up with TRBD2. Germline V lookup: CDR1 SQVTM, CDR2 ANQGSEA. The CDR3 extends over 15 amino acids. V shed 7 bases, J shed 7 bases, and the junction held 10 bases outside the gene matches. Here the CDR3 reads CSGVGLAGVFNEQFF. In DNA, the CDR3 is TGCAGCGGGGTAGGACTAGCGGGAGTTTTTAATGAGCAGTTCTTC.

On this clonotype itself: This may be a read error: a much more frequent sequence differs by one nucleotide. This rearrangement joins TRBV3-1 to TRBJ2-2; D unclear. Trimming took 4 bases from V and 6 from J, leaving 18 bases between them. The CDR3 totals 16 residues. Germline lookup yields CDR1 LGHDT and CDR2 YNNKEL (reference sequence). The DNA of the CDR3 is TGTGCCAGCAGCCCTACTGGAGAAATCCCTGCCGGGGAGCTGTTTTTT. Its protein is CASSPTGEIPAGELFF.

At least ten counts were recorded for this clonotype. This chain's CDR3 is CASSLANQSSYNEQFF. CDR3 nucleotides: TGCGCCAGCAGCTTGGCCAACCAGAGCTCCTACAATGAGCAGTTCTTC. The chain recombines TRBV5-1 with TRBJ2-1, with D unresolved. Looked up from germline, CDR1 is SGHRS and CDR2 is YFSETQ. This CDR3 spans 16 amino acids. Trimming left V 0 bases short and J 0 bases short, with 10 bases between.